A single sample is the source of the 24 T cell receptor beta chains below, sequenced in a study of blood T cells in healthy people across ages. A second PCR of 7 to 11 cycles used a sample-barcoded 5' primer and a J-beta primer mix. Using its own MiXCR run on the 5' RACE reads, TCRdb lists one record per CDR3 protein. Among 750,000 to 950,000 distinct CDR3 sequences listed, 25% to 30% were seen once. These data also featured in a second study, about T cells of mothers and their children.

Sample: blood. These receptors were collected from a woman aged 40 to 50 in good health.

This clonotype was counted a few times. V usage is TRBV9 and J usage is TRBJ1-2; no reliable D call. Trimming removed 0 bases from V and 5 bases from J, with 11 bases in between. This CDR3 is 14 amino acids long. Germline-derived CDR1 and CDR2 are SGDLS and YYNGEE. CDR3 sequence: CASSVEELAYGYTF. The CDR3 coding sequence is TGTGCCAGCAGCGTAGAAGAGTTAGCTTATGGCTACACCTTC.

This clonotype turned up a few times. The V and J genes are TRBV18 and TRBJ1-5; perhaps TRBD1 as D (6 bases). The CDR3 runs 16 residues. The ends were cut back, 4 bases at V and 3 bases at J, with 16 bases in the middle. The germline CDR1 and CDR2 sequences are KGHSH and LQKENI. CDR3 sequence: CASSQEQGGSNQPQHF. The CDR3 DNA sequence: TGTGCCAGCTCACAGGAACAGGGAGGGTCCAATCAGCCCCAGCATTTT.

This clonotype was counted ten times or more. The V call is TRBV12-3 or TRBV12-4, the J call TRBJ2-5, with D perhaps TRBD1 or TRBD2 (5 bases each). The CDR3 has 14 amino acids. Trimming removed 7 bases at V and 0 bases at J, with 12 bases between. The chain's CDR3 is CASKGTRYQETQYF. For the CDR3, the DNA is TGTGCCAGCAAGGGGACCCGATACCAAGAGACCCAGTACTTC.

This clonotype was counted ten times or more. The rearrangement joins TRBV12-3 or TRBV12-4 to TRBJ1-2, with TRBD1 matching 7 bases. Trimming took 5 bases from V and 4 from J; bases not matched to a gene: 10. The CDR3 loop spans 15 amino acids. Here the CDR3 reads CASSQQGQTFYGYTF. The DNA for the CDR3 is TGTGCCAGCAGTCAGCAGGGACAGACTTTCTATGGCTACACCTTC.

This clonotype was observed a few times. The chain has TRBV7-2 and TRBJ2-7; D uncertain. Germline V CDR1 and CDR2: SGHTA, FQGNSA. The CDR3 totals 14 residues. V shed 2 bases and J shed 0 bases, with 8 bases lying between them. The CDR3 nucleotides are TGTGCCAGCAGCTTATTATCTGCCTCCTACGAGCAGTACTTC. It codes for CASSLLSASYEQYF.

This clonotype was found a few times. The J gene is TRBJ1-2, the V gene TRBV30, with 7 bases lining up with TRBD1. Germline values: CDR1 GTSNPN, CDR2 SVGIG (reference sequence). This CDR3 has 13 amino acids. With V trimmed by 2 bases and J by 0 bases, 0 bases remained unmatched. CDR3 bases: TGTGCCTGGAGTACAGGGGCTAACTATGGCTACACCTTC. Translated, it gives CAWSTGANYGYTF.

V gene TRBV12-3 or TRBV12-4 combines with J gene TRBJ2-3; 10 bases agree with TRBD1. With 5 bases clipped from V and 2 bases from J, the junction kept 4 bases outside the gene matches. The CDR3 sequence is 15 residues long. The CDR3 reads CASSETGGTTDTQYF. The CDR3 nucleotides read TGTGCCAGCAGTGAGACAGGGGGCACCACAGATACGCAGTATTTT.

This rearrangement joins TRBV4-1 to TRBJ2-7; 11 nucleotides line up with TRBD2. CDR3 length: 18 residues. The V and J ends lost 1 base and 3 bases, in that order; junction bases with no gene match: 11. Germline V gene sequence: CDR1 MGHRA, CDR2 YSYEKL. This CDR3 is CASSQGPVLAGGHYEQYF. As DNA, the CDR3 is TGCGCCAGCAGCCAAGGACCGGTCCTAGCGGGGGGCCACTACGAGCAGTACTTC.

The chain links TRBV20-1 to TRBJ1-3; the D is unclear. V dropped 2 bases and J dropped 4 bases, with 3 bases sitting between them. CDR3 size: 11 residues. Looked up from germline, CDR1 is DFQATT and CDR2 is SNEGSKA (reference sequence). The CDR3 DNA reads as TGCAGTGCTAGATTCGGAAACACCATATATTTT. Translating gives CSARFGNTIYF.

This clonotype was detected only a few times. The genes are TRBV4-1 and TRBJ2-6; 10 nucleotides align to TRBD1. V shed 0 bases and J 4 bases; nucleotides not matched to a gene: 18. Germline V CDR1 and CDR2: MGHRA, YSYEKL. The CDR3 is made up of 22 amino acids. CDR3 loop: CASSQELRDRGLLIPGANVLTF. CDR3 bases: TGCGCCAGCAGCCAAGAACTCCGGGACAGGGGACTCCTAATACCCGGGGCCAACGTCCTGACTTTC.

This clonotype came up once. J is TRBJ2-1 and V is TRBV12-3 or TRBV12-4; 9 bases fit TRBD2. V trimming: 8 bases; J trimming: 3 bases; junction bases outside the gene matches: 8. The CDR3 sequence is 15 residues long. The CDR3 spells CASSGGGGFYNEQFF. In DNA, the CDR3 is TGTGCCAGCTCTGGCGGGGGGGGTTTCTACAATGAGCAGTTCTTC.

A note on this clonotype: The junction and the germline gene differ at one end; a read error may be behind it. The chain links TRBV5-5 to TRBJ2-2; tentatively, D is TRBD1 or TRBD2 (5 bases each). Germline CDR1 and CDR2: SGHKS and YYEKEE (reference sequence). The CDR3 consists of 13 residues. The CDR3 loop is CAGSLMGPGELFF. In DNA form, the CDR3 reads TGTGCCGGCAGCTTGATGGGACCCGGGGAGCTGTTTTTT.

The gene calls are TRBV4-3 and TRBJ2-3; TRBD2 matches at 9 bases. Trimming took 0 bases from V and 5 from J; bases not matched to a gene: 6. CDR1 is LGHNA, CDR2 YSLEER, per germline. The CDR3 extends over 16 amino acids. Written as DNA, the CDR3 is TGCGCCAGCAGCCAAGAATCCAGCGGGGGGATAGATACGCAGTATTTT. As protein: CASSQESSGGIDTQYF.

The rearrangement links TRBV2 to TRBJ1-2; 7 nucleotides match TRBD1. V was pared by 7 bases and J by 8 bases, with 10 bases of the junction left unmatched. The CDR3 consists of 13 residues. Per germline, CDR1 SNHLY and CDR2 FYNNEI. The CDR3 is CASKGTAGTGYTF. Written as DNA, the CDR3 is TGTGCCAGCAAAGGGACAGCTGGTACGGGCTACACCTTC.

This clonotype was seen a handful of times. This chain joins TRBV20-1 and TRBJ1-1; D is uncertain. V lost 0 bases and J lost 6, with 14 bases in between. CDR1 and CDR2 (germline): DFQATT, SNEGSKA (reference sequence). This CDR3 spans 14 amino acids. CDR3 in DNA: TGCAGTGCTAGAGATCGAGGCCTCAGTGCTGAAGCTTTCTTT. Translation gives CSARDRGLSAEAFF.

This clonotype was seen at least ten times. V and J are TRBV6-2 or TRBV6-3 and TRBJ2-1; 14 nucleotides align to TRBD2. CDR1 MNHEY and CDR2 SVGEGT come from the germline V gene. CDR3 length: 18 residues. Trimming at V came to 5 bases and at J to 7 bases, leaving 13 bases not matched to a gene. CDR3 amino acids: CASSPKPRLAGGPNEQFF. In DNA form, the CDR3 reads TGTGCCAGCAGTCCAAAGCCCCGACTAGCGGGGGGGCCTAATGAGCAGTTCTTC.

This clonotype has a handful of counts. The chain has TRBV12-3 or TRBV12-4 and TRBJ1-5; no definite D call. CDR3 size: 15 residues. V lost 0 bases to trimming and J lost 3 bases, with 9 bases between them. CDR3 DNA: TGTGCCAGCAGTTTAGCCGGCAGTTACAATCAGCCCCAGCATTTT. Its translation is CASSLAGSYNQPQHF.

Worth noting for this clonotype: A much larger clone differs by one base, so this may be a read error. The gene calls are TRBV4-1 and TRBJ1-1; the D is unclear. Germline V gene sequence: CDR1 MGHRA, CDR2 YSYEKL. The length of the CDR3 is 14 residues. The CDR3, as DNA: TGCGCCAGCAGCCTCCGGTCCGGGAACACTGGAGCTTTCTTT. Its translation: CASSLRSGNTGAFF.

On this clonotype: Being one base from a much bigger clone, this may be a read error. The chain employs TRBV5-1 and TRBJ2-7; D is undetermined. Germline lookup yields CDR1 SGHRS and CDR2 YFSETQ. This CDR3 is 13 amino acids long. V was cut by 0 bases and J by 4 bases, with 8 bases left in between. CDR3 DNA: TGCGCCAGCAGCTTGGAACAATGGTACGAGCAGTACTTC. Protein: CASSLEQWYEQYF.

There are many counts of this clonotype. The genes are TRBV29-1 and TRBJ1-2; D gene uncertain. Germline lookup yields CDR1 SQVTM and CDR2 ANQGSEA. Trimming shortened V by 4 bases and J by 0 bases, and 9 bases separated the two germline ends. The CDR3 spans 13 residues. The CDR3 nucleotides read TGCAGCGTTGTGGTCAGAGCTAACTATGGCTACACCTTC. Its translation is CSVVVRANYGYTF.

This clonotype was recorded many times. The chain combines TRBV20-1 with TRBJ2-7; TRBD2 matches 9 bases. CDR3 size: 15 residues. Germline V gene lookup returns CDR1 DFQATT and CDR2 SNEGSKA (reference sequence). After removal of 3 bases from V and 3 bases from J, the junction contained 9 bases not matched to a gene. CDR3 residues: CSARAAGTSNYEQYF. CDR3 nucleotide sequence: TGCAGTGCTAGGGCCGCCGGGACTAGCAACTACGAGCAGTACTTC.

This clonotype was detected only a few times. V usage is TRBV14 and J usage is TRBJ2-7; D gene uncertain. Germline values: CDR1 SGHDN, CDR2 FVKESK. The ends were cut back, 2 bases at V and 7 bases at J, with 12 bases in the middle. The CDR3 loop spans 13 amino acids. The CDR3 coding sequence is TGTGCCAGCAGCCAACTTGCCCTCTCTGAGCAGTACTTC. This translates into CASSQLALSEQYF.

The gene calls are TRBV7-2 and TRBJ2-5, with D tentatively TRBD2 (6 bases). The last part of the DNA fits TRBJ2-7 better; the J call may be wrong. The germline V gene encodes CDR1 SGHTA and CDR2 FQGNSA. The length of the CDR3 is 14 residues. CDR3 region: CASTLTGVGYEQYF. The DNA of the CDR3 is TGTGCCAGCACTCTAACGGGAGTAGGCTACGAGCAGTACTTC.

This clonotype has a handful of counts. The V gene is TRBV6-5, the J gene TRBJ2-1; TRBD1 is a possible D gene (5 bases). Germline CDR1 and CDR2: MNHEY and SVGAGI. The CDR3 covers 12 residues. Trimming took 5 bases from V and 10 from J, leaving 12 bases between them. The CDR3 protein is CASSNGAGEQFF. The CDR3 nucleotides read TGTGCCAGCAGTAATGGGGCAGGGGAGCAGTTCTTC.